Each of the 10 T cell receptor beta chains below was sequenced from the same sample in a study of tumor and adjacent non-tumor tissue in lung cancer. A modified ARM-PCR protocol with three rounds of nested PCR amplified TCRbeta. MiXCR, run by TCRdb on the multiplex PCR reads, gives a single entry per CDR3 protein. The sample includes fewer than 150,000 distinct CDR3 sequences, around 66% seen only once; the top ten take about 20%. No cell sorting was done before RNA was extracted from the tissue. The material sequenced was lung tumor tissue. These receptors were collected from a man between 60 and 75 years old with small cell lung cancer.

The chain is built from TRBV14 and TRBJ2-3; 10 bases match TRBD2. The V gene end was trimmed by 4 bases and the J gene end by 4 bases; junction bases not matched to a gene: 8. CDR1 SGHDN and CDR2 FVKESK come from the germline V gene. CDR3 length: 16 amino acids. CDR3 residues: CASSPWTSGGADTQYF. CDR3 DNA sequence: TGTGCCAGCAGCCCCTGGACTAGCGGAGGGGCAGATACGCAGTATTTT.

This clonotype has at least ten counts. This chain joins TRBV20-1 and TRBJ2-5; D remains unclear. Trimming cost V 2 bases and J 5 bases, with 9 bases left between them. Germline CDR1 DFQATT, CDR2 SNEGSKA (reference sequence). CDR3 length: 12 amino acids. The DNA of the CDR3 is TGCAGTGCTAGACGATTTGGGGAGACCCAGTACTTC. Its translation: CSARRFGETQYF.

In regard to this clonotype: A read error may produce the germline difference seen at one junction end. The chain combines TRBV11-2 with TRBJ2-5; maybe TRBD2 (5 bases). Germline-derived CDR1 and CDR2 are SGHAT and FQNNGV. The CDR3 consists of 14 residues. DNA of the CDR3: TGTGCCAGCAGCTATTGTAAAGTTGGGGAGACACAGTACTTC. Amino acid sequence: CASSYCKVGETQYF.

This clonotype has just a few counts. CDR3 DNA sequence: TGTGCCTCACAAAACCGACTCGTCCAAGAGACCCAGTACTTC. Protein product: CASQNRLVQETQYF. This sequence joins TRBV6-1 and TRBJ2-5; D is uncertain. This CDR3 contains 14 residues. Trimming removed 11 bases from V and 1 base from J, with 17 bases in between. CDR1 and CDR2 (germline): MNHNS, SASEGT.

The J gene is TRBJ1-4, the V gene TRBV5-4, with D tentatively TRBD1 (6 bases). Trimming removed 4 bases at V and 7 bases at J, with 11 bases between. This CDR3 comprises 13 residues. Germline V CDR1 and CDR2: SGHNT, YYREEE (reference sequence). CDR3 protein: CASSTQGGEKLFF. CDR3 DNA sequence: TGTGCCAGCAGCACACAGGGAGGTGAAAAACTGTTTTTT.

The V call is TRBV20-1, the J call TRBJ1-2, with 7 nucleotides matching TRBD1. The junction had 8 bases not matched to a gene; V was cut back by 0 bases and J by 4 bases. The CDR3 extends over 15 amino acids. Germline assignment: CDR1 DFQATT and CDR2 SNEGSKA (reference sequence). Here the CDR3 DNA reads TGCAGTGCTAGAGATCAGGGGGTGGCCGGCTATGGCTACACCTTC. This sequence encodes CSARDQGVAGYGYTF.

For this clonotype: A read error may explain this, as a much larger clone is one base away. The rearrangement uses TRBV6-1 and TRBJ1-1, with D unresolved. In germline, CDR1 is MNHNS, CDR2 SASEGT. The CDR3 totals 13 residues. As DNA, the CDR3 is TGTGCCAGCAGTGGTCGACCTGATAGTGAAACTTTCTTT. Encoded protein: CASSGRPDSETFF.

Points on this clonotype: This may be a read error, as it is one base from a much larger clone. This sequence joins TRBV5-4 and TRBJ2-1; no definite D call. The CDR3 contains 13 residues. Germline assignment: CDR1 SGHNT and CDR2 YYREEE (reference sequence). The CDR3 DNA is TGTGTCAGCAGCGTCGACTCATACAATGAGCAGTTCTTC. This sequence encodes CVSSVDSYNEQFF. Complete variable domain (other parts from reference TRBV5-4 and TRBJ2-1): ETGVTQSPTHLIKTRGQQVTLRCSSQSGHNTVSWYQQALGQGPQFIFQYYREEENGRGNFPPRFSGLQFPNYSSELNVNALELDDSALYLCVSSVDSYNEQFFGPGTRLTVL.

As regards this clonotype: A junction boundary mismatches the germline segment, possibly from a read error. DNA for the CDR3: TGTGCCAGCAGCCTCCGGACAGCGGCTAATGAAAAACTGTATTTT. Its translation: CASSLRTAANEKLYF. This chain joins TRBV4-2 and TRBJ1-4; D might be TRBD1 (6 bases). The length of the CDR3 is 15 residues. Germline V CDR1 and CDR2: LGHNA, YNFKEQ.

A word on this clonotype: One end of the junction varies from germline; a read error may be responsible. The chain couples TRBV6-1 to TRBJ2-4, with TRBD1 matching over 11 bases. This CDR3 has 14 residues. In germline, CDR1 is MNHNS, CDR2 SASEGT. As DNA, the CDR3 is TGTGACAGCAGGGACAGGGGGGCCAAAAACATTGAGTACTTC. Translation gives CDSRDRGAKNIEYF.